This record looks at one T cell receptor beta chain sequence and its context. The antigen it recognizes is unknown. No per-base quality is available; no much larger clone lies one base away. Patients with melanoma were used as donors. Libraries were built with the immunoSEQ multiplex PCR assay. The clones in this table, taken by TCRdb from immuneACCESS, are in-frame only. Not every clone is retained; where verified, under half of the shortfall comes from an unresolved V gene, and the cause of the rest is unknown. The sample profile shows 110,000 to 150,000 clones; about 93% of them were found once. The ten largest account for 1.5% of the sample. Trimming costs V 1 base and J 4 bases, and their ends lie 11 bases apart. CDR1 SGHTS and CDR2 YDEGEE are derived from the germline V gene. There are 15 amino acids in the CDR3, from cysteine to phenylalanine inclusive. The only DNA kept is the CDR3, 45 bases in frame from the first base.

This entry is derived from a study of CD4+ T cells in melanoma (dated by TCRdb to about 2022). Notes on the research overall: Neoantigen-specific CD4+ T cells in human melanoma were investigated in the study. Summary of the overall study and its limitations: Neoantigen-specific CD4+ T cells in melanoma were reported to show diverse differentiation states. Neoantigen-specific CD4+ T cells were reported to be correlated with the function of CD8+ T cells, macrophages and B cells.

The sequence is built from TRBV5-8 and TRBJ1-4, with the identity of the D gene unclear. The TCR sequence derives from a human donor with melanoma. Here is the DNA: TGTGCCAGCAGCTTGCGTCAGGCCAGTAATGAAAAACTGTTTTTT. It encodes CASSLRQASNEKLFF.